The 10 T cell receptor beta chains listed next were all sequenced from one sample in a study of T cells in women clearing cervical HPV infection. Assay: immunoSEQ multiplex PCR; the TCRdb copy retains only in-frame clones and omits some. Its table lists about 35,000 clones. Sequencing input: blood buffy coat. The receptors were sampled from a woman between 18 and 70 years old with a cervical HPV16 infection that either progressed to CIN3+ or cleared (not recorded which).

By frequency, this clone registers medium-sized (0.01 to 0.1%). The observed sequence ends 3 residues before the CDR3 terminus, with the missing tail filled in from the germline J gene. The chain combines TRBV14 with TRBJ2-2; D possibly corresponds to TRBD2 (6 bases). CDR3 size: 14 residues. Trimming cost V 5 bases and J 2 bases, with 9 bases left between them. Germline assignment: CDR1 SGHDN and CDR2 FVKESK. CDR3 loop: CASSWDFNTGELFF. CDR3 DNA, as far as it was read: TGTGCCAGCAGCTGGGACTTCAACACCGGGGAG.

On this clone itself: The missing CDR3 end, 3 residues past where the read stops, is filled in from the germline J gene. This rearrangement joins TRBV10-3 to TRBJ2-7; the D gene is possibly TRBD1 (6 bases). There are 15 residues in the CDR3. Trimming pared 4 bases from V and 5 bases from J, leaving 18 bases between. CDR1 and CDR2 (germline): ENHRY, SYGVKD. The CDR3 protein is CAISGQDVGEDEQYF. The covered CDR3 bases are TGTGCCATCAGTGGACAGGACGTCGGCGAGGACGAG.

Details on this clone: The read falls 3 residues short of the CDR3 end, and the missing part is taken from the germline J gene. The V and J genes are TRBV20-1 and TRBJ2-7; D not resolved. V shed 4 bases and J shed 3 bases, with 7 bases lying between them. The CDR3 contains 11 residues. Germline V CDR1 and CDR2: DFQATT, SNEGSKA (reference sequence). Here the CDR3 reads CSAIFGYEQYF. Partial CDR3 DNA: TGCAGTGCTATCTTCGGCTACGAG.

This CDR3 is CASKSQGLLSNQPQHF. The part of the CDR3 DNA that was read is TGTGCCAGCAAAAGTCAGGGCCTCCTTAGCAATCAGCCC. This chain joins TRBV2 and TRBJ1-5; possibly TRBD1 for D (5 bases). Coverage ceases 3 residues before the CDR3 finishes, and the germline J gene fills in the end. This CDR3 has 16 residues. With 7 bases removed from V and 0 bases from J, the gap between germline ends came to 16 bases. Per germline, CDR1 SNHLY and CDR2 FYNNEI.

Regarding this clone: The DNA ends 3 residues before the CDR3 does, and the rest of the CDR3 is filled in from the germline J gene. This chain connects TRBV18 to TRBJ2-3; maybe TRBD1 (5 bases). The germline CDR1 and CDR2 sequences are KGHSH and LQKENI. This CDR3 is 14 amino acids long. Here the CDR3 reads CASSTAGSNQPQYF. The CDR3 bases that were read are TGTGCCAGCTCAACCGCAGGGTCCAATCAGCCG. The whole variable domain, filled in from reference TRBV18 and TRBJ2-3, reads NAGVMQNPRHLVRRRGQEARLRCSPMKGHSHVYWYRQLPEEGLKFMVYLQKENIIDESGMPKERFSAEFPKEGPSILRIQQVVRGDSAAYFCASSTAGSNQPQYFGPGTRLTVL.

The sequenced CDR3 bases are TGCAGTGCTACAGCGGGCGAG. Its protein product is CSATAGE. The full CDR3 protein is CSATAGEQYF. The V call is TRBV20-1, the J call TRBJ2-7; D might be TRBD2 (6 bases). The read is 3 residues too short to cover the CDR3 end, so that end is filled in from the germline J gene. The CDR3 is 10 amino acids. Trimming removed 4 bases from V and 6 bases from J, with 7 bases in between. Germline CDR1 reads DFQATT; CDR2 reads SNEGSKA (reference sequence).

Turning to this clone: The read halts 3 residues ahead of the CDR3 end, with the missing end drawn from the germline J gene. The chain combines TRBV5-1 with TRBJ2-2; 10 bases align to TRBD2. Germline CDR1 SGHRS, CDR2 YFSETQ. The V segment lost 4 bases and the J segment 4 bases; nucleotides outside the gene matches: 7. This CDR3 has 16 residues. CDR3 bases read: TGCGCCAGCAGCCCCCAAAGCGGGAGGGGCACCGGGGAG. Translation gives CASSPQSGRGTGE. The CDR3, in full, reads CASSPQSGRGTGELFF. Full variable domain (rest looked up from reference TRBV5-1 and TRBJ2-2): KAGVTQTPRYLIKTRGQQVTLSCSPISGHRSVSWYQQTPGQGLQFLFEYFSETQRNKGNFPGRFSGRQFSNSRSEMNVSTLELGDSALYLCASSPQSGRGTGELFFGEGSRLTVL.

As for this clone: Read sequence stops 3 residues before the CDR3 end, and the germline J gene provides the missing end. The chain joins TRBV20-1 to TRBJ2-3; weak D call: TRBD2 (5 bases). This CDR3 spans 12 amino acids. Trimming took 7 bases from V and 0 from J, leaving 8 bases between them. CDR1 is DFQATT, CDR2 SNEGSKA, per germline (reference sequence). CDR3 region: CSVTISTDTQYF. The sequenced part of the CDR3 DNA is TGCAGTGTGACTATCAGCACAGATACG.

Regarding this clone: The read ends 3 residues shy of where the CDR3 ends; the end is completed using the germline J gene. The rearrangement joins TRBV29-1 to TRBJ2-3, with TRBD2 identical over 10 bases. This CDR3 is 17 amino acids long. The germline gives CDR1 SQVTM, CDR2 ANQGSEA. The ends lost 3 bases at V and 2 bases at J; junction bases unmatched: 11. The CDR3 reads CSVDSGGPMGHTDTQYF. The CDR3 DNA, read in part, is TGCAGCGTTGATAGCGGGGGGCCCATGGGGCACACAGATACG.

Concerning this clone itself: The read stops 3 residues short of the end of the CDR3; the missing end is completed from the germline J gene. The V call is TRBV7-6, the J call TRBJ1-4; D may be TRBD1 (5 bases). The CDR3 spans 16 residues. The germline V gene has CDR1 SGHVS and CDR2 FNYEAQ. The CDR3: CASSLRRSSGANVLFF. Incomplete CDR3 DNA: TGTGCCAGCAGCTTAAGGAGGTCATCTGGGGCCAACGTA.